This T cell receptor (beta chain) came from a study of spatial heterogeneity in lung cancer. In TCRdb, the 5' RACE reads were re-called with MiXCR into one record per CDR3 protein. The sample lists around 30,000 distinct CDR3 sequences, 4.5% to 7.5% seen once, with 22% in the top ten. This clonotype was counted between two and nine times. The time point denotes: blood at routine non-recurrence follow-up after resection. TCRs were sequenced from unsorted whole RNA of tumor, nontumor lung or PBMC. The sequences come from PBMCs, collected at follow-up. This clonotype was sampled from a male donor with early-stage non-small cell lung cancer.

The CDR3 protein is CASSIGGPEAFF. In DNA, the CDR3 is TGTGCCAGTAGTATTGGAGGTCCTGAAGCTTTCTTT. The chain couples TRBV19 to TRBJ1-1; D is unclear. V was cut by 3 bases and J by 6 bases, with 8 bases left in between. CDR1 is LNHDA, CDR2 SQIVND, per germline (reference sequence). The CDR3 consists of 12 residues.